This T cell receptor beta chain was profiled in a study of cytomegalovirus exposure and HLA in healthy donors. General study results and limits: For TCR beta chains, V- and J-gene trimming was later linked to a missense DCLRE1C variant.

Primers: 60 Vbeta forward and 13 Jbeta reverse. The assay was immunoSEQ multiplex PCR, and TCRdb's table has in-frame clones only and misses some. This sample has some 110,000 clones, with 65% to 75% found just once. Between the trimmed V and J ends, which lost 5 bases and 6 bases, there was a span of 12 bases. Germline V CDR1 and CDR2: SGHTA, FQGNSA. The CDR3 contains 13 residues. Only one count was recorded for this clone. Antigen specificity is unknown. The V call is TRBV7-2, the J call TRBJ2-3; tentative D call: TRBD1 (7 bases). The clonotype was recovered from a woman aged 50 to 60 in good health and CMV-seropositive. Sequencing used PBMCs. Written as DNA, the CDR3 is TGTGCCAGCAGCAGCAGGGGGGCCGATACGCAGTATTTT. Its translation is CASSSRGADTQYF.